This TCR beta chain was identified in a study of neurological immune-mediated disorders. Via MiXCR, TCRdb re-called the 5' RACE reads, giving one row per CDR3 protein. The sample yields 45,000 or so distinct CDR3 sequences, approximately 12% seen once. This clonotype was seen at least ten times. Material for sequencing was PBMCs. The clonotype originates from a female donor in good health.

CDR3 bases: TGTGCCAGCAGCCCACAGGGGGAGGGCCGGGATACGCAGTATTTT. It specifies CASSPQGEGRDTQYF. The chain is built from TRBV7-3 and TRBJ2-3; a possible D gene is TRBD1 (8 bases). From germline, CDR1 is SGHTA and CDR2 FQGTGA. This CDR3 comprises 15 residues. Trimming pared 5 bases from V and 6 bases from J, leaving 18 bases between. Complete variable domain (other parts from reference TRBV7-3 and TRBJ2-3): GAGVSQTPSNKVTEKGKYVELRCDPISGHTALYWYRQSLGQGPEFLIYFQGTGAADDSGLPNDRFFAVRPEGSVSTLKIQRTERGDSAVYLCASSPQGEGRDTQYFGPGTRLTVL.